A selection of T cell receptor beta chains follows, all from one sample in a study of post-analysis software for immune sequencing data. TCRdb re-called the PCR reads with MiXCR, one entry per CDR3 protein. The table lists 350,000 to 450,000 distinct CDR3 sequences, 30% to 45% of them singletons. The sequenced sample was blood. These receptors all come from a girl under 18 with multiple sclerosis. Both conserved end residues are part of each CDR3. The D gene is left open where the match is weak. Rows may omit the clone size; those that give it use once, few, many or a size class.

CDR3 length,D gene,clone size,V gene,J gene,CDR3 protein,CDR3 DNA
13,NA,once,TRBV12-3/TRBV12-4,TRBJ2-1,CASGLVLWDEQFF,TGTGCCAGCGGTCTAGTCCTGTGGGATGAGCAGTTCTTC
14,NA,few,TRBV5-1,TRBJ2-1,CASSLGSTTNEQFF,TGCGCCAGCAGCTTGGGTAGCACGACGAATGAGCAGTTCTTC
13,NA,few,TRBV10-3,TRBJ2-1,CAISESRISEQFF,TGTGCCATCAGTGAGTCCCGTATTAGTGAGCAGTTCTTC
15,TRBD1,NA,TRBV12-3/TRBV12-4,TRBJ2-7,CASSIGQGGTYEQYF,TGTGCCAGCAGTATTGGACAGGGGGGGACCTACGAGCAGTACTTC
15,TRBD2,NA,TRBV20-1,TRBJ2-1,CSARDPSGRANEQFF,TGCAGTGCTAGAGATCCGTCAGGGAGGGCAAATGAGCAGTTCTTC
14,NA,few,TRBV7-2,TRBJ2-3,CASRPGGNTDTQYF,TGTGCCAGCCGCCCAGGGGGGAACACAGATACGCAGTATTTT
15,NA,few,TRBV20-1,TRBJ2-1,CSARLGPSSYNEQFF,TGCAGTGCTAGACTGGGGCCAAGCTCCTACAATGAGCAGTTCTTC
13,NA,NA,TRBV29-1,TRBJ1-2,CSVGGGMNYGYTF,TGCAGCGTTGGAGGGGGGATGAACTATGGCTACACCTTC
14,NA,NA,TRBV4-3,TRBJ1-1,CASNQVYRNTEAFF,TGCGCCAGCAACCAAGTCTACAGGAACACTGAAGCTTTCTTT
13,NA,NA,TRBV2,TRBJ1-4,CASTEQSNDKRFF,TGTGCCAGCACCGAACAGTCTAATGACAAACGGTTTTTT
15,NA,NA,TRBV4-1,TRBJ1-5,CASSQEWASNQPQHF,TGCGCCAGCAGCCAAGAGTGGGCTAGCAATCAGCCCCAGCATTTT
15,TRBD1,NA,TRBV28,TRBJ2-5,CASSPRTGAGETQYF,TGTGCCAGCAGTCCGAGGACAGGGGCAGGAGAGACCCAGTACTTC
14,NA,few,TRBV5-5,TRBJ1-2,CASSLGGQSMRYTF,TGTGCCAGCAGCTTGGGCGGGCAGTCTATGCGATACACCTTC
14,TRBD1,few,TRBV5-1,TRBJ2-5,CASSFGDRGETQYF,TGCGCCAGCAGCTTTGGTGACAGGGGTGAGACCCAGTACTTC
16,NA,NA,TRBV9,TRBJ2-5,CASSVDPVGVPQTQYF,TGTGCCAGCAGCGTAGACCCAGTTGGGGTACCGCAGACCCAGTACTTC
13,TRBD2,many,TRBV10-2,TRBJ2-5,CASRLAGEETQYF,TGCGCCAGCAGACTAGCGGGGGAAGAGACCCAGTACTTC
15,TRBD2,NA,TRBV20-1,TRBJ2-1,CSARGGLADYNEQFF,TGCAGTGCTAGGGGGGGACTAGCGGATTACAATGAGCAGTTCTTC
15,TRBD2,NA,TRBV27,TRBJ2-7,CASSPSTGRGLQQYF,TGTGCCAGCAGCCCATCCACGGGGAGGGGACTTCAGCAGTACTTC
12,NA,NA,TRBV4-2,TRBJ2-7,CASSQMGQEQYF,TGTGCCAGCAGCCAAATGGGGCAAGAGCAGTACTTC
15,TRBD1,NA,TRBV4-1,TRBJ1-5,CASSLGTGSNRPQHF,TGCGCCAGCAGCCTTGGGACAGGGAGCAATCGGCCCCAGCATTTT
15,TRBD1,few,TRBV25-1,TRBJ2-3,CASREPGQGADTQYF,TGTGCCAGCAGGGAACCGGGACAGGGGGCAGATACGCAGTATTTT
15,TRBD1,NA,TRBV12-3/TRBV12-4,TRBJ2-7,CASSTRDRGRKEQYF,TGTGCCAGCAGTACCCGGGACAGGGGGCGCAAAGAGCAGTACTTC
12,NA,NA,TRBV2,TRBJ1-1,CASTMWGTEAFF,TGTGCCAGCACTATGTGGGGCACTGAAGCTTTCTTT
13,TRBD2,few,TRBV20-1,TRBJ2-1,CSASGGWYNEQFF,TGCAGTGCTAGCGGGGGGTGGTACAATGAGCAGTTCTTC
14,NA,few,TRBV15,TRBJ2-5,CATSRERALGTQYF,TGTGCCACCAGCAGAGAAAGGGCACTTGGGACCCAGTACTTC
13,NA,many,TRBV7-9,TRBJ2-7,CASSTIGTNEQYF,TGTGCCAGCAGCACCATAGGGACCAACGAGCAGTACTTC
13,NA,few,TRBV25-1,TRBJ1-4,CASSSRGDGKLFF,TGTGCCAGCAGCAGTCGCGGGGATGGAAAACTGTTTTTT
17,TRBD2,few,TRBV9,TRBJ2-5,CASSVGLAGGFRETQYF,TGTGCCAGCAGCGTAGGACTAGCGGGGGGGTTCCGGGAGACCCAGTACTTC
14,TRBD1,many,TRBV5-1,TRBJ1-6,CASSLAGGYSPLHF,TGCGCCAGCAGCTTGGCAGGGGGCTATTCACCCCTCCACTTT
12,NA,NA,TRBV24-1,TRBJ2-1,CATSDLQGRPFF,TGTGCCACCAGTGATTTACAGGGTAGGCCGTTCTTC
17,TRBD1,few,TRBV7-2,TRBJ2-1,CASSAERRDRGFNEQFF,TGTGCCAGCAGCGCCGAGCGCCGGGACAGGGGGTTCAATGAGCAGTTCTTC
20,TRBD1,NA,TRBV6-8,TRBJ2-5,CASSYYHRDRGRKSSETQYF,TGTGCCAGCAGTTACTACCACCGGGACAGGGGGCGAAAATCATCGGAGACCCAGTACTTC
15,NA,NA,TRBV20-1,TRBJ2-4,CSARGLTSVGNIQYF,TGCAGTGCTAGAGGCCTGACTAGTGTGGGAAACATTCAGTACTTC
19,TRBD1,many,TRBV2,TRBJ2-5,CASSEDLAGGRGPQETQYF,TGTGCCAGCAGTGAAGATCTGGCAGGGGGACGAGGGCCGCAAGAGACCCAGTACTTC
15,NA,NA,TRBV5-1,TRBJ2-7,CASSLAASSSYEQYF,TGCGCCAGCAGCTTGGCCGCCTCGAGCTCCTACGAGCAGTACTTC
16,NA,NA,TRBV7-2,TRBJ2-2,CASSAVRDPNTGERFF,TGTGCCAGCAGCGCCGTCCGGGACCCCAACACCGGGGAGCGGTTTTTT
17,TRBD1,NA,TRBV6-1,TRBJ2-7,CASQGGDRVRSSYEQYF,TGTGCCAGCCAAGGAGGGGACAGGGTCAGGAGTAGTTACGAGCAGTACTTC
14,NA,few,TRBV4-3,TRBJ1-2,CASSPSHGQWGYTF,TGCGCCAGCAGCCCCTCCCATGGGCAATGGGGCTACACCTTC
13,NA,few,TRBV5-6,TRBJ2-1,CASSRFLAESQFF,TGTGCCAGCAGCCGATTTCTGGCGGAGTCGCAGTTCTTC
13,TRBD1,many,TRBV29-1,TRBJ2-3,CSGKDRVVDTQYF,TGCAGCGGGAAAGACAGGGTCGTAGATACGCAGTATTTT
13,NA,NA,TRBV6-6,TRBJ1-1,CASSYTPGLEAFF,TGTGCCAGCAGTTATACCCCGGGACTTGAAGCTTTCTTT
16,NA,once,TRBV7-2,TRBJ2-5,CASSLSPGASEETQYF,TGTGCCAGCAGCTTGTCCCCAGGGGCCTCCGAAGAGACCCAGTACTTC
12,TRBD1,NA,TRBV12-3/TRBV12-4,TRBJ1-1,CASRRTGGEAFF,TGTGCCAGCAGGCGGACAGGGGGAGAAGCTTTCTTT
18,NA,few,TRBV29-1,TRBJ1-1,CSVVGGVMRLGLNTEAFF,TGCAGCGTTGTGGGGGGCGTTATGAGATTAGGTTTGAACACTGAAGCTTTCTTT
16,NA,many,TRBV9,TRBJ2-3,CASSVELGVGSDTQYF,TGTGCCAGCAGCGTAGAACTAGGAGTTGGCTCAGATACGCAGTATTTT